The entry below describes one T cell receptor (beta chain). Its antigen remains unidentified. TCRdb reprocessed the 5' RACE reads, with one entry per CDR3 protein and no DNA. The repertoire table contains 310,000 or so distinct CDR3 sequences. The sample is drawn from a study of monozygotic twins with inflammatory bowel disease. Points from the study as a whole: Patient repertoire variability may have increased through differing immunosuppressive treatments.

The CDR3 contains 16 residues. Germline assignment: CDR1 SGHAT and CDR2 FQNNGV. The chain employs TRBV11-2 and TRBJ2-7; TCRdb's assignment of TRBD1 cannot be checked, as there is no DNA. This receptor was obtained from a human donor with ulcerative colitis or Crohn's disease, or a healthy co-twin of an affected twin (not recorded which). The sequencing input was blood. CDR3 region: CASSLDPDRAWYEQYF. The entire variable domain, with the rest obtained from reference TRBV11-2 and TRBJ2-7, is as follows: EAGVAQSPRYKIIEKRQSVAFWCNPISGHATLYWYQQILGQGPKLLIQFQNNGVVDDSQLPKDRFSAERLKGVDSTLKIQPAKLEDSAVYLCASSLDPDRAWYEQYFGPGTRLTVT.